This TCR beta chain emerged from a study of resident and recirculating memory T cells in vitiligo (dated by TCRdb to the late 2010s). For context, the study as a whole: For TCR beta sequencing, each of a few stable vitiligo patients provided PBMCs and epidermis from shave biopsies taken at two lesional sites and two nonlesional sites. Without any cell sorting, samples were homogenized immediately before genomic DNA was extracted using the Qiagen DNeasy Blood & Tissue Kit. The human TCR beta sequencing was designed to test whether specific clones found in lesional vitiligo skin differed from the clones found in nonlesional skin and in blood.

The immunoSEQ hsTCRB kit was used to amplify TCR beta chains from the genomic DNA. The immunoSEQ service ran the sequencing of the TCR beta libraries on an Illumina MiSeq instrument. In the authors' own workflow: Repertoire data were analyzed using the immunoSEQ Analyzer. TCRdb took over this immuneACCESS table, retaining in-frame rearrangements with V and J assigned. Such tables are incomplete; in checked studies, under half of the missing clones stem from an unresolved V gene, and the remainder is unexplained. The V and J calls and the clone size are those of that table, but D and trimming were determined from the DNA. The sample table records some 70,000 clones; more than 85% of these occur just once. The top ten hold over 4.5% of the sample. The CDR3 starts with the cysteine, ends with the phenylalanine, and has 16 residues. Just CDR3 DNA is preserved here, 48 bases in frame from base 1. Taken from the germline V gene, the CDR1 and CDR2 loops are MNHNS and SASEGT. The junction shows trimming of 3 bases on V and 4 bases on J, plus 16 bases between the germline ends.

A note on this clone: Its recognized antigen is unknown. Base quality data are lacking; no much larger clone is found one base away.

Vitiligo was considered stable when no change in lesions had been observed over the previous 6 months. To qualify as stable, patients additionally needed to show no confetti depigmentation, which is a clinical sign of active vitiligo. Patients who had been treated within the previous three months were excluded. PBMCs were isolated from heparinized blood by Ficoll density gradient centrifugation and were subsequently flash-frozen. Beyond this particular receptor, the publication reports: Even within a single patient, overlap and correlation analysis found no significant repertoire overlap between any biopsies apart from each lesion compared with itself. Mechanistic studies in the future are needed to assess how much the detected T cell clones and the human Trm pools versus Tcm pools each contribute. TCR sequences were not conserved across biopsy sites or patients, suggesting that different T cell clones infiltrate different lesions, described as private specificity. No unique dominant TCR clone was detected, and clonality varied among vitiligo lesions.

This chain is built from TRBV6-1 and TRBJ1-5; the D region possibly corresponds to TRBD1 (6 bases align). Input material: blood. This sequence was found in a male donor with vitiligo. The nucleotide sequence reads as follows: TGTGCCAGCAGTGAGGGCACGGCAGGGGCAAATCAGCCCCAGCATTTT. Translated, it reads CASSEGTAGANQPQHF.